The clone carrying this T cell receptor beta chain was counted many times. This entry comes from a study of neurological immune-mediated disorders. The yield of each sequencing run was over 180 million TCR-beta sequences from 15-18 subjects. TCRdb used MiXCR to reprocess the 5' RACE reads, holding one entry per CDR3 protein. This sample yields approximately 46,000 distinct CDR3 sequences, of which just over 3% are seen a single time; about 15% belongs to the top ten. This CDR3 has 14 residues. The germline V gene has CDR1 SGHRS and CDR2 YFSETQ. The junction had 6 bases not matched to a gene; V was cut back by 4 bases and J by 5 bases. The unsorted libraries originated from 2 million PBMCs kept at -80 C.

This sequence was found in a woman between 45 and 65 years old with multiple sclerosis. The source material was PBMCs. The chain is built from TRBV5-1 and TRBJ2-5; TRBD1 agrees at 9 bases. CDR3 bases: TGCGCCAGCAGCATAACAGGGGGCCGCGAGACCCAGTACTTC. It codes for CASSITGGRETQYF.